Listed below are T cell receptor beta chains from one sample, sequenced in a study of T cells expressing NK-cell markers. With the 5' RACE reads reprocessed, TCRdb shows one record per CDR3 protein and no DNA. The listing contains about 190,000 distinct CDR3 sequences. Sample: blood T cells: a sorted CD56 or NKG2C T cell subset, CD4+ or CD8+ T cells, or bulk PBMC T cells (not recorded which). The receptors shown here come from a man between 18 and 69 years old in good health. The CDR3 runs from the conserved cysteine through the conserved F or W. Each record gives: V gene, CDR3 length, J gene, CDR3 protein.

V gene: TRBV3-1
CDR3 length: 18
J gene: TRBJ2-1
CDR3 protein: CASSQLPSWGSSYNEQFF

V gene: TRBV24-1
CDR3 length: 15
J gene: TRBJ2-4
CDR3 protein: CATSDSWDRENIQYF

V gene: TRBV11-3
CDR3 length: 13
J gene: TRBJ2-3
CDR3 protein: CASSFRGADTQYF

V gene: TRBV11-2
CDR3 length: 15
J gene: TRBJ2-1
CDR3 protein: CASSLGRGGYNEQFF

V gene: TRBV7-3
CDR3 length: 17
J gene: TRBJ2-2
CDR3 protein: CASSPHLAGVGSGELFF

V gene: TRBV27
CDR3 length: 15
J gene: TRBJ1-2
CDR3 protein: CASSLSTAGNYGYTF

V gene: TRBV7-9
CDR3 length: 13
J gene: TRBJ1-2
CDR3 protein: CASSSPGYGGYTF

V gene: TRBV5-1
CDR3 length: 13
J gene: TRBJ2-3
CDR3 protein: CASSVGNTDTQYF

V gene: TRBV29-1
CDR3 length: 13
J gene: TRBJ1-2
CDR3 protein: CSGQRTGNYGYTF

V gene: TRBV19
CDR3 length: 15
J gene: TRBJ2-1
CDR3 protein: CASSIGGLAFTEQFF

V gene: TRBV3-1
CDR3 length: 19
J gene: TRBJ2-6
CDR3 protein: CASSQDPEDRVSGANVLTF

V gene: TRBV9
CDR3 length: 18
J gene: TRBJ2-1
CDR3 protein: CASSALEAARGAYNEQFF

V gene: TRBV7-9
CDR3 length: 16
J gene: TRBJ2-5
CDR3 protein: CASSSNDRVLAETQYF

V gene: TRBV19
CDR3 length: 17
J gene: TRBJ2-2
CDR3 protein: CASSIISLSANTGELFF

V gene: TRBV15
CDR3 length: 14
J gene: TRBJ2-1
CDR3 protein: CATSTRSSYNEQFF

V gene: TRBV7-9
CDR3 length: 15
J gene: TRBJ2-5
CDR3 protein: CASSQTSGGGETQYF

V gene: TRBV16
CDR3 length: 15
J gene: TRBJ2-1
CDR3 protein: CASSHTGPLYNEQFF

V gene: TRBV24-1
CDR3 length: 17
J gene: TRBJ2-7
CDR3 protein: CATSDFLGPGSPYEQYF

V gene: TRBV6-1
CDR3 length: 17
J gene: TRBJ2-1
CDR3 protein: CASSEDRGRAPYNEQFF

V gene: TRBV6-1
CDR3 length: 16
J gene: TRBJ2-1
CDR3 protein: CASSESGQGFLNEQFF

V gene: TRBV11-1
CDR3 length: 18
J gene: TRBJ2-6
CDR3 protein: CASIGVGTGWSGANVLTF

V gene: TRBV13
CDR3 length: 15
J gene: TRBJ2-3
CDR3 protein: CASSSPGHKTDTQYF

V gene: TRBV6-5
CDR3 length: 14
J gene: TRBJ1-3
CDR3 protein: CASSYGTRGNTIYF

V gene: TRBV21-1
CDR3 length: 13
J gene: TRBJ2-3
CDR3 protein: CASSNRGTDTQYF

V gene: TRBV11-2
CDR3 length: 12
J gene: TRBJ1-1
CDR3 protein: CASSLGGGVAFF

V gene: TRBV6-1
CDR3 length: 12
J gene: TRBJ1-1
CDR3 protein: CASSEGVFTAFF

V gene: TRBV3-1
CDR3 length: 16
J gene: TRBJ2-7
CDR3 protein: CASSQATGGPLYEQYF

V gene: TRBV5-6
CDR3 length: 13
J gene: TRBJ1-2
CDR3 protein: CASSSAGHYGYTF

V gene: TRBV19
CDR3 length: 15
J gene: TRBJ2-7
CDR3 protein: CASSPTGILSYEQYF

V gene: TRBV30
CDR3 length: 13
J gene: TRBJ2-3
CDR3 protein: CAWSVEGWDTQYF

V gene: TRBV4-1
CDR3 length: 16
J gene: TRBJ2-1
CDR3 protein: CASSQVMVAGDHEQFF

V gene: TRBV4-1
CDR3 length: 15
J gene: TRBJ1-2
CDR3 protein: CASSQVKGAQGGYTF

V gene: TRBV18
CDR3 length: 15
J gene: TRBJ2-3
CDR3 protein: CASSPPGQSTDTQYF

V gene: TRBV2
CDR3 length: 15
J gene: TRBJ1-1
CDR3 protein: CASNQHGGGNTEAFF

V gene: TRBV12-3/TRBV12-4
CDR3 length: 14
J gene: TRBJ1-5
CDR3 protein: CASSGTGYNQPQHF

V gene: TRBV29-1
CDR3 length: 14
J gene: TRBJ1-2
CDR3 protein: CSVYDRGAFYGYTF

V gene: TRBV6-1
CDR3 length: 15
J gene: TRBJ1-1
CDR3 protein: CASSVTVTPNTEAFF

V gene: TRBV7-9
CDR3 length: 16
J gene: TRBJ2-1
CDR3 protein: CASSLGVAGAYNEQFF

V gene: TRBV3-1
CDR3 length: 17
J gene: TRBJ2-5
CDR3 protein: CASSQDGFTVLAETQYF

V gene: TRBV11-1
CDR3 length: 19
J gene: TRBJ2-6
CDR3 protein: CARLGVGDRATSGANVLTF

V gene: TRBV15
CDR3 length: 13
J gene: TRBJ1-5
CDR3 protein: CATSLGENQPQHF

V gene: TRBV6-1
CDR3 length: 15
J gene: TRBJ2-7
CDR3 protein: CASRPGRGITYEQYF

V gene: TRBV15
CDR3 length: 14
J gene: TRBJ2-7
CDR3 protein: CATSGEQGWYEQYF

V gene: TRBV20-1
CDR3 length: 13
J gene: TRBJ1-2
CDR3 protein: CSAGGQENYGYTF

V gene: TRBV20-1
CDR3 length: 16
J gene: TRBJ2-5
CDR3 protein: CSARLQGGLTQETQYF

V gene: TRBV13
CDR3 length: 16
J gene: TRBJ2-5
CDR3 protein: CASSSSTSGGGETQYF

V gene: TRBV19
CDR3 length: 14
J gene: TRBJ1-2
CDR3 protein: CASSMAGGGYGYTF

V gene: TRBV6-2/TRBV6-3
CDR3 length: 16
J gene: TRBJ2-1
CDR3 protein: CASRGVGAGGPNEQFF

V gene: TRBV4-2
CDR3 length: 16
J gene: TRBJ2-3
CDR3 protein: CASSQDRTGGTDTQYF

V gene: TRBV3-1
CDR3 length: 16
J gene: TRBJ2-7
CDR3 protein: CASSQSPGTGSYEQYF

V gene: TRBV3-1
CDR3 length: 15
J gene: TRBJ2-3
CDR3 protein: CASSQEWLRTDTQYF

V gene: TRBV15
CDR3 length: 17
J gene: TRBJ2-6
CDR3 protein: CATSRDGQASGANVLTF

V gene: TRBV19
CDR3 length: 15
J gene: TRBJ2-7
CDR3 protein: CASSTRTGLSYEQYF

V gene: TRBV5-6
CDR3 length: 14
J gene: TRBJ2-7
CDR3 protein: CASSLTGWAYEQYF

V gene: TRBV9
CDR3 length: 16
J gene: TRBJ2-6
CDR3 protein: CASSVEGRAWANVLTF